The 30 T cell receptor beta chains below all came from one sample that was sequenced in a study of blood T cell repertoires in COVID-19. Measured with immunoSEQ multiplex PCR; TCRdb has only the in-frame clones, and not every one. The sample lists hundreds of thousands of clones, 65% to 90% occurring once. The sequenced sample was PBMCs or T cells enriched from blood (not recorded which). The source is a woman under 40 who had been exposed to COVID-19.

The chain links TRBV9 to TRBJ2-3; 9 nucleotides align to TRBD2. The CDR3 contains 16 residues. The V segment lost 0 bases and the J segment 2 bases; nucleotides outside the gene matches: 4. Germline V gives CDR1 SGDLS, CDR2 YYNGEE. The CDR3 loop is CASSVGGGGATDTQYF. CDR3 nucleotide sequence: TGTGCCAGCAGCGTAGGTGGCGGGGGGGCCACAGATACGCAGTATTTT.

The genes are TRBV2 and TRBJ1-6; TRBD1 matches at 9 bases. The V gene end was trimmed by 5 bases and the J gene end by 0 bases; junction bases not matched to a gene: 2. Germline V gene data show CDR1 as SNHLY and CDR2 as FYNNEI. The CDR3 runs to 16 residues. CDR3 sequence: CASSTGQGSYNSPLHF. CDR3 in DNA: TGTGCCAGCAGTACGGGACAGGGCTCCTATAATTCACCCCTCCACTTT.

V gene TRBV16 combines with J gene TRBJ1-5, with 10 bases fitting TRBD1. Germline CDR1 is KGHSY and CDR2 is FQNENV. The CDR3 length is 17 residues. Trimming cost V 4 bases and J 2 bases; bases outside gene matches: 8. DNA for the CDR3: TGTGCCAGCAGCCCCTGGACAGGGGGAGTGGGCAATCAGCCCCAGCATTTT. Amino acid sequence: CASSPWTGGVGNQPQHF.

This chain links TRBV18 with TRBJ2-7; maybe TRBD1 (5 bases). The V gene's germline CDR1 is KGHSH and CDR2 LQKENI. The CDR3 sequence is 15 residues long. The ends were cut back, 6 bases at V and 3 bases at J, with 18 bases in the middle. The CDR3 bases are TGTGCCAGCTCTCCTATGGGTAATCAGGGCTACGAGCAGTACTTC. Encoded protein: CASSPMGNQGYEQYF.

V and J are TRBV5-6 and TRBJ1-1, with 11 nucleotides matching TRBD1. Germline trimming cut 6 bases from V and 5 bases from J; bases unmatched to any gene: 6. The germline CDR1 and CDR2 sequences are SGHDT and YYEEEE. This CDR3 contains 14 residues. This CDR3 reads CASIGQGAPTEAFF. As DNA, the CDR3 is TGTGCCAGCATCGGACAGGGGGCCCCGACTGAAGCTTTCTTT. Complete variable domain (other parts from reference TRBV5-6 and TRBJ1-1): DAGVTQSPTHLIKTRGQQVTLRCSPKSGHDTVSWYQQALGQGPQFIFQYYEEEERQRGNFPDRFSGHQFPNYSSELNVNALLLGDSALYLCASIGQGAPTEAFFGQGTRLTVV.

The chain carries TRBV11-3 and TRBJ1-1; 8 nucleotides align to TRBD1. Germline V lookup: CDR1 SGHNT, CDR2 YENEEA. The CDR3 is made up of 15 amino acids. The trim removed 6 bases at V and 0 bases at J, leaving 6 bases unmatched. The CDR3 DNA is TGTGCCAGCAGACCGACAGGGGCCCTGAACACTGAAGCTTTCTTT. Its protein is CASRPTGALNTEAFF.

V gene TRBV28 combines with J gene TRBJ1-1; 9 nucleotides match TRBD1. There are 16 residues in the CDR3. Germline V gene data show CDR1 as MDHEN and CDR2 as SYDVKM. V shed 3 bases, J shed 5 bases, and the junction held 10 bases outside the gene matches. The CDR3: CASSLGGGQGLTEAFF. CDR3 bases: TGTGCCAGCAGTTTGGGGGGCGGACAGGGGCTTACTGAAGCTTTCTTT.

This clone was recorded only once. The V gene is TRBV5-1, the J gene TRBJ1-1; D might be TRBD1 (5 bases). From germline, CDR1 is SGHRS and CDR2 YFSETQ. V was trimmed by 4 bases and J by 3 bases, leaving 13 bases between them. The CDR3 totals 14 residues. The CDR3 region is CASSSQGIHTEAFF. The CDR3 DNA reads TGCGCCAGCAGCAGCCAGGGTATCCACACTGAAGCTTTCTTT.

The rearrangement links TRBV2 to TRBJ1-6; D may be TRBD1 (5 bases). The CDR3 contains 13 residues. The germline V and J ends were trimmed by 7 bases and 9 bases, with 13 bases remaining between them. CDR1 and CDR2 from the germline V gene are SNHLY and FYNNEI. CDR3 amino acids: CASTGAFSSPLHF. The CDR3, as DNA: TGTGCCAGCACTGGGGCCTTTAGTTCACCCCTCCACTTT.

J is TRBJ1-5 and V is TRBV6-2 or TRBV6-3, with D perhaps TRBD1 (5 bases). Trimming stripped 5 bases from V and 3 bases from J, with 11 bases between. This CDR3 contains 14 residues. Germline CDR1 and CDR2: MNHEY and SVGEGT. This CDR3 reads CASSRQLNNQPQHF. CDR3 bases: TGTGCCAGCAGTCGACAGTTGAACAATCAGCCCCAGCATTTT.

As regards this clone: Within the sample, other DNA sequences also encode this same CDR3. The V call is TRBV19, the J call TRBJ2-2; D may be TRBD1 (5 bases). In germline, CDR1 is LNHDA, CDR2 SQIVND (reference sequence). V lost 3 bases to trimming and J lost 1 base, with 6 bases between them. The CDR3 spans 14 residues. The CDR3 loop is CASSIQGNTGELFF. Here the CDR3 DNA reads TGTGCCAGTAGTATCCAGGGGAACACCGGGGAGCTGTTTTTT.

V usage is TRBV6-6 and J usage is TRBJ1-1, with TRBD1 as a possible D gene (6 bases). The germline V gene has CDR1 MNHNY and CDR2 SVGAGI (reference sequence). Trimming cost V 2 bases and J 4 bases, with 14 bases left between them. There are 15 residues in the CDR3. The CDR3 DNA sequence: TGTGCCAGCAGTTACGCCCAGTTCAGGGGCACTGAAGCTTTCTTT. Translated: CASSYAQFRGTEAFF.

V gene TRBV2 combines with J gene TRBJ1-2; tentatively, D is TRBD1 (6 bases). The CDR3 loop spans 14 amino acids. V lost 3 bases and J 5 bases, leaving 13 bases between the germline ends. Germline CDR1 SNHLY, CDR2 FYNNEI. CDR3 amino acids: CASSELGARYGYTF. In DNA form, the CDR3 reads TGTGCCAGCAGTGAGTTGGGGGCACGATATGGCTACACCTTC.

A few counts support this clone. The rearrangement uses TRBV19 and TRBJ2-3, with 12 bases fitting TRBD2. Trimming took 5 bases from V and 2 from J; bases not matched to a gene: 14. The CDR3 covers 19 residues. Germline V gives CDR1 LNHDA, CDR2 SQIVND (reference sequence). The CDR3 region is CASSSSGLAGGYYTDTQYF. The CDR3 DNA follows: TGTGCCAGTAGTTCCTCGGGACTAGCGGGCGGATATTACACAGATACGCAGTATTTT.

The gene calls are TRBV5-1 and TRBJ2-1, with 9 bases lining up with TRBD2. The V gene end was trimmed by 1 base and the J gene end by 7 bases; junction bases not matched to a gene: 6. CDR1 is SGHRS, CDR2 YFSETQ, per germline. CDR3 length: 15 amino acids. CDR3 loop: CASSLLSSGENEQFF. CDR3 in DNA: TGCGCCAGCAGCTTGTTGTCTAGCGGGGAGAATGAGCAGTTCTTC. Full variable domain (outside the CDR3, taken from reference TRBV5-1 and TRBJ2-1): KAGVTQTPRYLIKTRGQQVTLSCSPISGHRSVSWYQQTPGQGLQFLFEYFSETQRNKGNFPGRFSGRQFSNSRSEMNVSTLELGDSALYLCASSLLSSGENEQFFGPGTRLTVL.

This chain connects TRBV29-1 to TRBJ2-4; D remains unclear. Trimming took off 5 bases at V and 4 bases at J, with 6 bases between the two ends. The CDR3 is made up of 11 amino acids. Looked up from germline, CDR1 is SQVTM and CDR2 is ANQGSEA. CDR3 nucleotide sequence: TGCAGCGTTCTAACGAAAAACATTCAGTACTTC. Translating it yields CSVLTKNIQYF. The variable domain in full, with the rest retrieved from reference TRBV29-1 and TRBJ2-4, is SAVISQKPSRDICQRGTSLTIQCQVDSQVTMMFWYRQQPGQSLTLIATANQGSEATYESGFVIDKFPISRPNLTFSTLTVSNMSPEDSSIYLCSVLTKNIQYFGAGTRLSVL.

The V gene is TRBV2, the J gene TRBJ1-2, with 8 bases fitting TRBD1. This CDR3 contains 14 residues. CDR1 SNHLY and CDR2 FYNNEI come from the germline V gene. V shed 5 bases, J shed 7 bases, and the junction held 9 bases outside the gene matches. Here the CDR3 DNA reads TGTGCCAGCAGTACCGGGACAGGTAGTGCTGGCTACACCTTC. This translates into CASSTGTGSAGYTF.

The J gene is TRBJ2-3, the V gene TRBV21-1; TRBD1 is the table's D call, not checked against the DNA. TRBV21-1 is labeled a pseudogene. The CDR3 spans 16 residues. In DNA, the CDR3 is TGTGCCAGCAGCAAAGAGGCAGGGAAGAAGACAGATACGCAGTATTTT. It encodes CASSKEAGKKTDTQYF.

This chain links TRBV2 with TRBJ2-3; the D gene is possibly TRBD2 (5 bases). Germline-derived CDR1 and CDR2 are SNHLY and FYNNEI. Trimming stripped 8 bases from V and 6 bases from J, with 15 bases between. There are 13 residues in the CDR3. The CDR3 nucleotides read TGTGCCAGCCGGTTAGGGAGAGGGGATACGCAGTATTTT. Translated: CASRLGRGDTQYF.

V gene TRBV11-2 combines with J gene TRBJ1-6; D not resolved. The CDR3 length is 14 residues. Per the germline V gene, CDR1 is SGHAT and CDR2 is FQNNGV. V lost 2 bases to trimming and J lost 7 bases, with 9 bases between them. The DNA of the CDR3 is TGTGCCAGCAGCTTAAGCTCGTCAAATTCACCCCTCCACTTT. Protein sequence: CASSLSSSNSPLHF. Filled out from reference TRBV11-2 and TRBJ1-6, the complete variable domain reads EAGVAQSPRYKIIEKRQSVAFWCNPISGHATLYWYQQILGQGPKLLIQFQNNGVVDDSQLPKDRFSAERLKGVDSTLKIQPAKLEDSAVYLCASSLSSSNSPLHFGNGTRLTVT.

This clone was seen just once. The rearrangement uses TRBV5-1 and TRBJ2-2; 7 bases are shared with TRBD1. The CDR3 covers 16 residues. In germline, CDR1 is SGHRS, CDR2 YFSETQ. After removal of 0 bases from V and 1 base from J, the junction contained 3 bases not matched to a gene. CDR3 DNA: TGCGCCAGCAGCTTGGTAGGGGGCCTGAACACCGGGGAGCTGTTTTTT. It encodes CASSLVGGLNTGELFF.

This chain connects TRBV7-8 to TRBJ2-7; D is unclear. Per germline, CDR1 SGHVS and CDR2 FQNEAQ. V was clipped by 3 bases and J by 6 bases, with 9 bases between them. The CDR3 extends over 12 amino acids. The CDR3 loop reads CASSFHLAEQYF. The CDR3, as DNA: TGTGCCAGCAGCTTTCACTTAGCCGAGCAGTACTTC.

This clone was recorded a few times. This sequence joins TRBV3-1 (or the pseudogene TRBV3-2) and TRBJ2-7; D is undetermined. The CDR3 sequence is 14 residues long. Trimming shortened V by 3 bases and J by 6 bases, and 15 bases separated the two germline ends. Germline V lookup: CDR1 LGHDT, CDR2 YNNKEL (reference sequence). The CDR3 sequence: CASSHMSPHSEQYF. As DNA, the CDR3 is TGTGCCAGCAGCCACATGAGCCCCCATAGCGAGCAGTACTTC.

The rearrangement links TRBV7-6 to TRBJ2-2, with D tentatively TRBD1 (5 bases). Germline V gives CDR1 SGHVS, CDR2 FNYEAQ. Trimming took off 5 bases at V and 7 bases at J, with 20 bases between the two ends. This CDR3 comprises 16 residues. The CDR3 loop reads CASSPEAQGVFGELFF. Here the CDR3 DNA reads TGTGCCAGCAGCCCTGAGGCCCAAGGGGTTTTCGGGGAGCTGTTTTTT.

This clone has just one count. Written as DNA, the CDR3 is TGTGCCAGCAGTCGTCACTCAGGGGACTATGGCTACACCTTC. Protein sequence: CASSRHSGDYGYTF. This sequence joins TRBV27 and TRBJ1-2, with D perhaps matching TRBD1 (6 bases). The germline V and J ends were trimmed by 5 bases and 3 bases, with 13 bases remaining between them. Germline assignment: CDR1 MNHEY and CDR2 SMNVEV (reference sequence). This CDR3 has 14 residues.

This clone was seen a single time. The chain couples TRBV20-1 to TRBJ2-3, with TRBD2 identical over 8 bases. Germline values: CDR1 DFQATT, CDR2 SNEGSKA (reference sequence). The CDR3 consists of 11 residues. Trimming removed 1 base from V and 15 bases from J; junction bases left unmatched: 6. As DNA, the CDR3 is TGCAGTGCTAGAGCGGAGACTAGCGCCTATTTT. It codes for CSARAETSAYF.

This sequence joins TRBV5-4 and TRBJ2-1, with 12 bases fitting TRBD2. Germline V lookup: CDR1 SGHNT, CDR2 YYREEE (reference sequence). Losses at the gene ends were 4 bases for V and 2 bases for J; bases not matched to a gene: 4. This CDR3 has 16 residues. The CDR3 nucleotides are TGTGCCAGCAGCCGACTAGCGGGGGACCCCTACAATGAGCAGTTCTTC. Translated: CASSRLAGDPYNEQFF.

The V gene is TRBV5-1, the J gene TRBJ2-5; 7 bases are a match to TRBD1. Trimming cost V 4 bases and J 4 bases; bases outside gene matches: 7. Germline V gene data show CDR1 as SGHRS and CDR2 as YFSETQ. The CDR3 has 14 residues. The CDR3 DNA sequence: TGCGCCAGCAGCACTGACAGGGTTCGAGAGACCCAGTACTTC. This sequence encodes CASSTDRVRETQYF.

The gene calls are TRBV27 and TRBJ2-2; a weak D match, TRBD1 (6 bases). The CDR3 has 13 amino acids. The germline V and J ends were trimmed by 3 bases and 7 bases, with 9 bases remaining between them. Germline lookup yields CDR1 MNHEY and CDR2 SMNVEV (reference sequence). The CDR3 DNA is TGTGCCAGCAGTTTTTCAGGGGACGGGGAGCTGTTTTTT. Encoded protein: CASSFSGDGELFF.

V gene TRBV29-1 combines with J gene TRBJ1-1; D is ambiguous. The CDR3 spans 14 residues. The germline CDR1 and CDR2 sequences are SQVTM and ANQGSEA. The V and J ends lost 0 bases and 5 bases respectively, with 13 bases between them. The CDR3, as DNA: TGCAGCGTTGAAGAAGCAAGACTTGCAACTGAAGCTTTCTTT. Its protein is CSVEEARLATEAFF.